The rows below give T cell receptor beta chains drawn from one sample of a study of blood T cell repertoires in COVID-19. Libraries were prepared by immunoSEQ multiplex PCR; TCRdb keeps only in-frame clonotypes and omits some of them. The table has more than 45,000 clones, 86% seen once; the top ten hold 2.6%. The sequenced sample was peripheral blood. These TCRs come from a woman of 80 years or more with COVID-19, enrolled during active disease. Both conserved end residues are part of each CDR3. A D gene is named only where the DNA matches it firmly. Size is omitted from some rows. Given values are once, few, many or a class for expanded clones.

d_call j_call v_call clone_size cdr3_aa cdr3_nt
TRBD1 TRBJ1-6 TRBV18 . CASSPGTVVSGNSPLHF TGTGCCAGCTCACCCGGGACAGTTGTCTCGGGTAATTCACCCCTCCACTTT
TRBD2 TRBJ2-1 TRBV5-4 . CASSYSALAGSYNEQFF TGTGCCAGCAGCTATTCGGCACTAGCGGGATCCTACAATGAGCAGTTCTTC
. TRBJ1-1 TRBV6-5 . CASTLRGGLGTEAFF TGTGCCAGCACCCTCCGCGGGGGGCTGGGCACTGAAGCTTTCTTT
. TRBJ1-2 TRBV18 once CASSPLQGILGYTF TGTGCCAGCTCACCTTTGCAGGGAATCCTTGGCTACACCTTC
TRBD1 TRBJ1-1 TRBV11-2 . CASSSGQGVTEAFF TGTGCCAGCAGCTCTGGACAGGGGGTTACTGAAGCTTTCTTT
. TRBJ2-2 TRBV18 . CASSPQGRTGELFF TGTGCCAGCTCCCCCCAAGGGAGGACCGGGGAGCTGTTTTTT
TRBD1 TRBJ1-3 TRBV5-1 . CASSPAGGSDGNTIYF TGCGCCAGCAGCCCCGCAGGGGGCTCGGATGGAAACACCATATATTTT
. TRBJ1-1 TRBV18 . CASSPKQNEAFF TGTGCCAGCTCACCCAAACAGAATGAAGCTTTCTTT
. TRBJ1-1 TRBV19 . CASSIVGRLNTEAFF TGTGCCAGTAGTATAGTGGGCAGGCTGAACACTGAAGCTTTCTTT
TRBD1 TRBJ1-6 TRBV11-2 . CASSFGWGQGALISPLHF TGTGCCAGCAGCTTCGGGTGGGGCCAGGGGGCGCTTATTTCACCCCTCCACTTT
. TRBJ1-1 TRBV25-1 . CASSGVSESPRRTEAFF TGTGCCAGCAGTGGGGTATCGGAATCTCCTCGGAGGACTGAAGCTTTCTTT
. TRBJ1-2 TRBV28 . CASSNAGAPGYTF TGTGCCAGCAGTAACGCGGGGGCGCCTGGCTACACCTTC
TRBD1 TRBJ1-6 TRBV19 once CASTLRPQGAANSPLHF TGTGCCAGTACCCTCCGACCACAGGGGGCGGCGAATTCACCCCTCCACTTT
. TRBJ2-1 TRBV4-2 . CASSQVGRGSYNEQFF TGTGCCAGCAGCCAAGTTGGCAGGGGCTCCTACAATGAGCAGTTCTTC
. TRBJ1-2 TRBV5-1 few CASSSGSPGGYTF TGCGCCAGCAGCTCGGGGTCGCCCGGTGGCTACACCTTC
TRBD2 TRBJ2-5 TRBV3-1/TRBV3-2 . CASSHPGLAGGGETQYF TGTGCCAGCAGCCACCCGGGACTAGCGGGAGGGGGAGAGACCCAGTACTTC
. TRBJ2-5 TRBV2 . CASSGGGKGLETQYF TGTGCCAGCAGTGGAGGGGGAAAAGGGCTCGAGACCCAGTACTTC
TRBD1 TRBJ2-7 TRBV5-4 once CASSPRDRGPHQQYF TGTGCCAGCAGCCCCCGGGACAGGGGGCCGCATCAGCAGTACTTC
. TRBJ1-2 TRBV12-3/TRBV12-4 . CASRSTVGYGYTF TGTGCCAGCAGATCGACAGTGGGTTATGGCTACACCTTC
. TRBJ2-7 TRBV27 medium-sized CASSSLRRGTGGEQYF TGTGCCAGCAGCTCCCTCCGGAGGGGCACCGGAGGGGAGCAGTACTTC
TRBD2 TRBJ2-5 TRBV5-4 . CASSLDSSGGGETQYF TGTGCCAGCAGCTTGGACTCTTCGGGGGGAGGAGAGACCCAGTACTTC
. TRBJ2-2 TRBV7-3 . CASSHRNTGELFF TGTGCCAGCAGCCACAGGAACACCGGGGAGCTGTTTTTT
TRBD1 TRBJ1-5 TRBV5-6 once CASSFRDRPNQPQHF TGTGCCAGCAGCTTTCGGGACAGACCCAATCAGCCCCAGCATTTT
. TRBJ2-4 TRBV7-8 . CASSPSRGGIQYF TGTGCCAGCAGCCCCTCGAGGGGAGGCATTCAGTACTTC
. TRBJ2-7 TRBV11-2 . CASSSVTGGGSEQYF TGTGCCAGCAGCTCGGTGACTGGAGGGGGCTCAGAGCAGTACTTC
. TRBJ1-1 TRBV14 . CASSRSISWRGRAEAFF TGTGCCAGCAGCCGGTCAATCAGCTGGCGTGGGAGAGCTGAAGCTTTCTTT
. TRBJ1-4 TRBV11-2 . CASSSKRTDRPNEKLFF TGTGCCAGCAGCTCAAAGAGGACAGACCGGCCTAATGAAAAACTGTTTTTT